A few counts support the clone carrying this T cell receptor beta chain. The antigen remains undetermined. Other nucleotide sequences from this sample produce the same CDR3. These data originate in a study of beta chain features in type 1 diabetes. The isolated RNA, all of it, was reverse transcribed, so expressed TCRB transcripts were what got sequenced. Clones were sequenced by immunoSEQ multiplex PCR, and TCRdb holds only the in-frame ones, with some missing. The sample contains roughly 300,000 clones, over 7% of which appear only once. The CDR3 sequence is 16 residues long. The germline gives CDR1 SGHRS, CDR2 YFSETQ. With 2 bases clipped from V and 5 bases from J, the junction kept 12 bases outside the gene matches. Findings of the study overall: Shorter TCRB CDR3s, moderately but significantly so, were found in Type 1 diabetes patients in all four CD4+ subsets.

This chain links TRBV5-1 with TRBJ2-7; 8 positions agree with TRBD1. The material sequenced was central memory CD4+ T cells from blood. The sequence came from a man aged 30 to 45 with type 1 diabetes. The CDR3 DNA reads TGCGCCAGCAGCTTTTCCGGTCGCCAGGGGGCCGACGAGCAGTACTTC. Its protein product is CASSFSGRQGADEQYF.